Below are 32 T cell receptor beta chains sequenced from a single sample in a study of shared clonotypes between healthy human individuals. Assay: immunoSEQ multiplex PCR; the TCRdb copy retains only in-frame clones and omits some. The sample holds roughly 1.5 million clones, 98% seen once. Sequencing was carried out using naive CD4+ T cells sorted from blood. Documented subset: CD45RA+ positively selected. These receptors originate from a man aged 25-40 years in good health.

A note on this clone: Other nucleotide sequences from this sample produce the same CDR3. The gene calls are TRBV2 and TRBJ2-2; 10 nucleotides align to TRBD2. The CDR3 sequence is 15 residues long. Losses at the gene ends were 6 bases for V and 1 base for J; bases not matched to a gene: 2. The germline V gene has CDR1 SNHLY and CDR2 FYNNEI. DNA of the CDR3: TGTGCCAGCAGGCGGACTAGCGGGAACACCGGGGAGCTGTTTTTT. Translated: CASRRTSGNTGELFF.

The chain is built from TRBV19 and TRBJ2-7; a weak D match, TRBD2 (6 bases). The CDR3 has 13 residues. With 6 bases removed from V and 3 bases from J, the gap between germline ends came to 12 bases. Germline values: CDR1 LNHDA, CDR2 SQIVND (reference sequence). The CDR3 loop is CASSGGSGYEQYF. The DNA for the CDR3 is TGTGCCAGTAGCGGGGGAAGCGGCTACGAGCAGTACTTC. Full variable domain (rest looked up from reference TRBV19 and TRBJ2-7): DGGITQSPKYLFRKEGQNVTLSCEQNLNHDAMYWYRQDPGQGLRLIYYSQIVNDFQKGDIAEGYSVSREKKESFPLTVTSAQKNPTAFYLCASSGGSGYEQYFGPGTRLTVT.

The chain joins TRBV9 to TRBJ2-2; D is unclear. The ends were cut back, 5 bases at V and 0 bases at J, with 8 bases in the middle. Germline lookup yields CDR1 SGDLS and CDR2 YYNGEE. The CDR3 has 14 residues. This CDR3 is CASSAFANTGELFF. The CDR3 coding sequence is TGTGCCAGCAGTGCATTCGCGAACACCGGGGAGCTGTTTTTT.

V is TRBV18 and J is TRBJ1-5; perhaps TRBD1 as D (5 bases). V lost 1 base to trimming and J lost 2 bases, with 9 bases between them. This CDR3 comprises 15 residues. Looked up from germline, CDR1 is KGHSH and CDR2 is LQKENI. The CDR3 nucleotides are TGTGCCAGCTCACCACTGGGGGTGGGCAATCAGCCCCAGCATTTT. Protein sequence: CASSPLGVGNQPQHF.

The gene calls are TRBV5-5 and TRBJ1-3, with D tentatively TRBD1 (6 bases). V was cut by 1 base and J by 3 bases, with 11 bases left in between. Germline-derived CDR1 and CDR2 are SGHKS and YYEKEE (reference sequence). The CDR3 extends over 15 amino acids. The CDR3 here is CASSLIGQRGNTIYF. Written as DNA, the CDR3 is TGTGCCAGCAGCTTGATCGGACAGCGTGGAAACACCATATATTTT.

About this clone: Other DNA sequences in this sample translate to the same CDR3. The chain carries TRBV5-1 and TRBJ2-3; no firm D call. With 1 base removed from V and 0 bases from J, the gap between germline ends came to 9 bases. The CDR3 is made up of 15 amino acids. Germline-derived CDR1 and CDR2 are SGHRS and YFSETQ. The CDR3 spells CASSLTVTSTDTQYF. CDR3 nucleotide sequence: TGCGCCAGCAGCTTGACGGTCACTAGCACAGATACGCAGTATTTT.

This clone was seen a single time. The chain recombines TRBV6-8 with TRBJ1-4, with 10 positions matching TRBD1. Germline V CDR1 and CDR2: MNHGY, SAAAGT. CDR3 size: 16 residues. The trim removed 4 bases at V and 2 bases at J, leaving 4 bases unmatched. CDR3 sequence: CASSSPGQGTNEKLFF. The CDR3 nucleotides read TGTGCCAGCAGTTCCCCGGGACAGGGGACTAATGAAAAACTGTTTTTT.

The chain uses TRBV5-1 and TRBJ2-7; no definite D call. The CDR3 extends over 16 amino acids. Trimming left V 3 bases short and J 6 bases short, with 22 bases between. Germline-derived CDR1 and CDR2 are SGHRS and YFSETQ. The chain's CDR3 is CASSSGLGLQAGEQYF. In DNA, the CDR3 is TGCGCCAGCAGCTCCGGATTAGGGCTCCAAGCCGGCGAGCAGTACTTC.

The V gene is TRBV4-3, the J gene TRBJ2-2; no definite D call. The V and J ends lost 0 bases and 6 bases respectively, with 8 bases between them. Germline V gives CDR1 LGHNA, CDR2 YSLEER. This CDR3 has 14 residues. CDR3 in amino acids: CASSQELIPGELFF. In DNA form, the CDR3 reads TGCGCCAGCAGCCAAGAGTTAATACCCGGGGAGCTGTTTTTT.

This clone has only one observation. The chain employs TRBV14 and TRBJ2-7; TRBD1 aligns across 7 bases. Losses at the gene ends were 4 bases for V and 4 bases for J; bases not matched to a gene: 7. The germline gives CDR1 SGHDN, CDR2 FVKESK. The CDR3 totals 14 residues. The CDR3 DNA sequence: TGTGCCAGCAGCCCCGACAGGGCGACGTACGAGCAGTACTTC. Translated, it gives CASSPDRATYEQYF.

This chain uses TRBV5-4 with TRBJ2-5; TRBD2 matches 13 bases. This CDR3 contains 15 residues. The germline gives CDR1 SGHNT, CDR2 YYREEE (reference sequence). V gave up 4 bases and J gave up 2 bases; unmatched junction bases: 2. In nucleotides, the CDR3 is TGTGCCAGCAGCCCGGGACTAGCGGGACAAGAGACCCAGTACTTC. Its protein is CASSPGLAGQETQYF.

The CDR3 sequence is CASSRGGGTTRETQYF. CDR3 in DNA: TGTGCCAGCAGTCGAGGAGGTGGGACGACCCGGGAGACCCAGTACTTC. The chain is built from TRBV28 and TRBJ2-5; D assignment may be TRBD1 or TRBD2 (5 bases each). V was shortened by 5 bases and J by 5 bases, with 21 bases between the two germline ends. The CDR3 runs to 16 residues. The V gene's germline CDR1 is MDHEN and CDR2 SYDVKM.

CDR3 in amino acids: CASSMHGEVNIQYF. DNA for the CDR3: TGTGCCAGTAGTATGCACGGGGAGGTGAACATTCAGTACTTC. J is TRBJ2-4 and V is TRBV19; TRBD2 might be the D (6 bases). The ends were cut back, 3 bases at V and 7 bases at J, with 13 bases in the middle. The CDR3 has 14 residues. Germline V gene lookup returns CDR1 LNHDA and CDR2 SQIVND (reference sequence).

V and J are TRBV9 and TRBJ2-1; D unresolved. Germline V CDR1 and CDR2: SGDLS, YYNGEE. V was cut by 4 bases and J by 8 bases, with 13 bases left in between. The CDR3 has 13 residues. The CDR3 is CASSFDLLDEQFF. The CDR3 DNA reads as TGTGCCAGCAGCTTCGACCTCCTAGATGAGCAGTTCTTC.

Only one count was recorded for this clone. The V and J genes are TRBV11-2 and TRBJ2-2; D unresolved. The CDR3 runs 15 residues. The germline V gene encodes CDR1 SGHAT and CDR2 FQNNGV. The V end lost 1 base, the J end lost 2 bases, and 8 bases lay between the germline ends. CDR3 DNA: TGTGCCAGCAGCTTAGCTCGGATCAACACCGGGGAGCTGTTTTTT. Translated: CASSLARINTGELFF.

The chain uses TRBV7-3 and TRBJ2-1; no definite D call. V was clipped by 3 bases and J by 0 bases, with 9 bases between them. CDR1 and CDR2 from the germline V gene are SGHTA and FQGTGA. This CDR3 has 15 amino acids. The CDR3: CASSFGGDSYNEQFF. The CDR3 bases are TGTGCCAGCAGCTTTGGCGGAGACTCCTACAATGAGCAGTTCTTC.

The chain joins TRBV5-1 to TRBJ1-2; D not certain. The CDR3 runs to 15 residues. The ends were cut back, 0 bases at V and 2 bases at J, with 11 bases in the middle. Germline values: CDR1 SGHRS, CDR2 YFSETQ. The CDR3 reads CASSLGGGGNYGYTF. CDR3 bases: TGCGCCAGCAGCTTGGGGGGTGGCGGAAACTATGGCTACACCTTC.

The gene calls are TRBV5-1 and TRBJ2-7; 11 nucleotides match TRBD1. Germline V lookup: CDR1 SGHRS, CDR2 YFSETQ. The V segment lost 4 bases and the J segment 7 bases; nucleotides outside the gene matches: 10. This CDR3 spans 15 amino acids. The CDR3 coding sequence is TGCGCCAGCAGCCCCCTGGGACAGGGGGAGGGTGAGCAGTACTTC. Amino acid sequence: CASSPLGQGEGEQYF.

This clone is a singleton in its sample. The V gene is TRBV29-1, the J gene TRBJ2-7; TRBD1 agrees at 7 bases. In germline, CDR1 is SQVTM, CDR2 ANQGSEA. J was trimmed by 5 bases and V by 6 bases; bases with no gene match: 1. This CDR3 is built from 10 residues. This chain's CDR3 is CSVGTDEQYF. CDR3 nucleotides: TGCAGCGTCGGGACAGACGAGCAGTACTTC.

This clone was seen a single time. The chain combines TRBV7-2 with TRBJ2-3; 10 bases are a match to TRBD1. Germline assignment: CDR1 SGHTA and CDR2 FQGNSA. The CDR3 runs 16 residues. The trim removed 4 bases at V and 5 bases at J, leaving 9 bases unmatched. CDR3 amino acids: CASSSIGTGAEDTQYF. CDR3 DNA: TGTGCCAGCAGCTCTATCGGGACAGGGGCTGAAGATACGCAGTATTTT.

The rearrangement joins TRBV28 to TRBJ2-7, with 11 bases identical to TRBD2. Per the germline V gene, CDR1 is MDHEN and CDR2 is SYDVKM. After removal of 5 bases from V and 3 bases from J, the junction contained 6 bases not matched to a gene. This CDR3 region has 15 residues. The CDR3 sequence is CASSPLTSGDYEQYF. CDR3 coding DNA: TGTGCCAGCAGTCCCCTGACTAGCGGGGACTACGAGCAGTACTTC.

The gene calls are TRBV30 and TRBJ1-2; D perhaps matches TRBD1 (5 bases). Trimming took 1 base from V and 6 from J, leaving 12 bases between them. The CDR3 runs to 13 residues. The germline CDR1 and CDR2 sequences are GTSNPN and SVGIG (reference sequence). CDR3 sequence reads: CAWSGVGRNGYTF. The CDR3 nucleotides are TGTGCCTGGAGTGGGGTGGGGCGGAATGGCTACACCTTC. Combining the CDR3 with reference TRBV30 and TRBJ1-2 gives the whole variable domain SQTIHQWPATLVQPVGSPLSLECTVEGTSNPNLYWYRQAAGRGLQLLFYSVGIGQISSEVPQNLSASRPQDRQFILSSKKLLLSDSGFYLCAWSGVGRNGYTFGSGTRLTVV.

This clone was detected once. The V and J genes are TRBV7-3 and TRBJ2-5, with a weak D call TRBD1 (5 bases). Germline V gives CDR1 SGHTA, CDR2 FQGTGA. This CDR3 spans 13 amino acids. Trimming removed 6 bases at V and 1 base at J, with 9 bases between. The chain's CDR3 is CASSAGFQETQYF. CDR3 DNA: TGTGCCAGCAGTGCAGGGTTCCAAGAGACCCAGTACTTC.

The chain has TRBV6-5 and TRBJ1-1; D remains ambiguous. V dropped 7 bases and J dropped 6 bases, with 9 bases sitting between them. CDR3 length equals 11 residues. CDR1 is MNHEY, CDR2 SVGAGI, per germline. CDR3 amino acids: CASTQGSEAFF. Written as DNA, the CDR3 is TGTGCCAGCACTCAAGGGTCTGAAGCTTTCTTT.

CDR3 amino acids: CASRVAGGAYEQYF. CDR3 coding DNA: TGTGCCAGTAGAGTTGCAGGGGGCGCCTACGAGCAGTACTTC. This chain uses TRBV19 with TRBJ2-7, with 8 bases matching TRBD1. Trimming removed 6 bases from V and 2 bases from J; junction bases left unmatched: 6. Germline-derived CDR1 and CDR2 are LNHDA and SQIVND (reference sequence). The length of the CDR3 is 14 residues.

This clone has only one observation. This sequence joins TRBV7-9 and TRBJ2-7; 10 nucleotides line up with TRBD1. Germline trimming cut 2 bases from V and 5 bases from J; bases unmatched to any gene: 6. From germline, CDR1 is SEHNR and CDR2 FQNEAQ (reference sequence). This CDR3 region has 15 residues. CDR3 in amino acids: CASSLSTGGIDEQYF. Here the CDR3 DNA reads TGTGCCAGCAGCTTATCGACAGGGGGCATCGACGAGCAGTACTTC.

This chain uses TRBV7-9 with TRBJ2-7; D ambiguous. The CDR3 runs 14 residues. CDR1 SEHNR and CDR2 FQNEAQ come from the germline V gene (reference sequence). Trimming left V 0 bases short and J 3 bases short, with 9 bases between. The CDR3 sequence: CASSLARLNYEQYF. The CDR3 nucleotides read TGTGCCAGCAGCTTAGCCCGACTGAACTACGAGCAGTACTTC.

V usage is TRBV19 and J usage is TRBJ2-7; TRBD2 matches at 10 bases. Unmatched junction bases numbered 8, after V lost 3 bases and J lost 6 bases. The CDR3 contains 15 residues. Looked up from germline, CDR1 is LNHDA and CDR2 is SQIVND (reference sequence). The CDR3: CASSISPGLAPEQYF. The DNA of the CDR3 is TGTGCCAGTAGTATTTCTCCGGGACTAGCGCCCGAGCAGTACTTC.

The chain links TRBV28 to TRBJ2-1; no firm D call. Germline-derived CDR1 and CDR2 are MDHEN and SYDVKM. The V and J ends lost 7 bases and 7 bases respectively, with 29 bases between them. This CDR3 has 18 residues. CDR3 region: CASNGFKDQKRAKNEQFF. In nucleotides, the CDR3 is TGTGCCAGCAACGGGTTTAAGGACCAGAAGAGAGCCAAAAATGAGCAGTTCTTC.

This chain uses TRBV7-9 with TRBJ2-7; tentative D call: TRBD1 (5 bases). There are 15 residues in the CDR3. CDR1 and CDR2 from the germline V gene are SEHNR and FQNEAQ (reference sequence). V was trimmed by 1 base and J by 0 bases, leaving 10 bases between them. In nucleotides, the CDR3 is TGTGCCAGCAGCTTAGGTGGGGCCTTCTCCTACGAGCAGTACTTC. Translated: CASSLGGAFSYEQYF.

The chain recombines TRBV7-2 with TRBJ1-2, with TRBD1 identical over 7 bases. The CDR3 has 16 residues. The V gene's germline CDR1 is SGHTA and CDR2 FQGNSA. With V trimmed by 5 bases and J by 3 bases, 12 bases remained unmatched. CDR3 loop: CASSQVRDSKYYGYTF. The CDR3 nucleotides are TGTGCCAGCAGCCAGGTGCGGGACAGCAAATACTATGGCTACACCTTC.

The chain uses TRBV5-6 and TRBJ1-5; D is unresolved. Trimming removed 1 base from V and 4 bases from J, with 15 bases in between. The CDR3 is 16 residues long. Germline V gene sequence: CDR1 SGHDT, CDR2 YYEEEE. The chain's CDR3 is CASSLQNGMGNQPQHF. The CDR3 region has the DNA TGTGCCAGCAGCTTGCAAAACGGGATGGGGAATCAGCCCCAGCATTTT.